This entry features one TCR beta chain sequence. Antigen unknown. The data derive from a study of T cell responses to AZD1222 COVID-19 vaccine. The study, taken as a whole, reports: Breadth and depth of Spike-specific TCRs rose after two AZD1222 doses. Baseline seropositivity characterized only six AZD1222 recipients. Dominant CD4 TCR responses targeted spike regions 160-218 and 743-854.

Produced via immunoSEQ multiplex PCR; TCRdb's table is partial and in-frame only. The sample lists approximately 150,000 clones, approximately 90% occurring once. Analyses pooled second doses at about 4 or about 12 weeks. Germline loops: CDR1 SGHVS, CDR2 FQNEAQ. The J segment lost 7 bases and the V segment lost 5 bases, leaving 8 bases of the junction unmatched. CDR3 size: 14 residues. The chain recombines TRBV7-8 with TRBJ2-7; TRBD1 aligns across 10 bases. The clonotype was recovered from an adult who received the AZD1222 COVID-19 vaccine. This specimen consisted of peripheral blood, obtained 28 days after the second AZD1222 dose. The DNA for the CDR3 is TGTGCCAGCAGCCCCCGGGACAGGGGTCTGGAGCAGTACTTC. Protein: CASSPRDRGLEQYF.